This TCR beta chain was recovered during a study of T cells after yellow fever vaccination. Study conclusions and caveats: Booster samples showed a return of most primary-vaccination clones (approximately 96% CD4, around 88% CD8).

Template-switching 5'RACE yielded the TCR cDNA; a universal primer site and UMIs were added in the process. TCRdb used MiXCR to reprocess the 5' RACE reads, holding one entry per CDR3 protein. The sample shows 230,000 or so distinct CDR3 sequences, more than 3.5% of them seen only once. This clonotype was seen many times. Its matching antigen is unknown. This specimen was PBMCs, taken 15 days after the yellow fever booster vaccination. The clonotype comes from a man younger than 30 who received the YFV17D yellow fever vaccine.

The CDR3 bases are TGTGCCATCAGTGAGTCGATGGGAGGGACTGAAGCTTTCTTT. It codes for CAISESMGGTEAFF. The chain recombines TRBV10-3 with TRBJ1-1; D gene ambiguous. Trimming stripped 0 bases from V and 5 bases from J, with 10 bases between. Germline V lookup: CDR1 ENHRY, CDR2 SYGVKD. The CDR3 length is 14 residues.